This T cell receptor beta chain stems from a study of shared clonotypes between healthy human individuals. For the study at large: Per donor, three plates held CD4 naive cells, three held CD4 memory, two held CD8 naive and one held CD8 memory.

The study ran the assay at deep level. An even split of each subset's genomic DNA across several immunoSEQ plates was performed. Profiling relied on immunoSEQ multiplex PCR, and the TCRdb table lists in-frame clones only, not all of them. The sample holds some 2,500,000 clones, approximately 90% seen once. This CDR3 has 14 amino acids. CDR1 is MGHDK, CDR2 SYGVNS, per germline. Trimming stripped 3 bases from V and 7 bases from J, with 15 bases between. Negatively enriched CD4+ T cells were divided by CD45RA into naive and memory. Sequencing was done on a sample of naive CD4+ T cells from PBMCs. Documented subset: CD45RA+ positively selected. This TCR was recovered from a man younger than 30 in good health. Some clones in this sample may be carry-over from other donors' samples. The rearrangement uses TRBV25-1 and TRBJ1-2; no reliable D call. The CDR3 DNA follows: TGTGCCAGCAGTGATGGTGGACTGTGGGGTGGCTACACCTTC. Amino acids: CASSDGGLWGGYTF.